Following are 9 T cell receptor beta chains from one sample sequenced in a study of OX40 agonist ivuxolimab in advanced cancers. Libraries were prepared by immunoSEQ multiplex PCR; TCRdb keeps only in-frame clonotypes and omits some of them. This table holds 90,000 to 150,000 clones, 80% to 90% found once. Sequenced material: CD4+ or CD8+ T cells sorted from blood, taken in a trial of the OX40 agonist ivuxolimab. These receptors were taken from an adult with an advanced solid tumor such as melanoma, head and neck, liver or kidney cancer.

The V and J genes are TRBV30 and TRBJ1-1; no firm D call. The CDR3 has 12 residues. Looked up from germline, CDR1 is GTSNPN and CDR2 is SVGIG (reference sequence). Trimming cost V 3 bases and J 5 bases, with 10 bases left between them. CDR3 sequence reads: CAWRDLGTEAFF. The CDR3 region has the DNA TGTGCCTGGAGGGATCTAGGGACTGAAGCTTTCTTT.

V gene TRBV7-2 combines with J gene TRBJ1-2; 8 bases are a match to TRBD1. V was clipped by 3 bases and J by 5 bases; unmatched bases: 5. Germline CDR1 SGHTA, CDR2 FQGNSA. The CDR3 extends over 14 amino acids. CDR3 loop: CASSFGDRRYGYTF. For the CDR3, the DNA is TGTGCCAGCAGCTTTGGGGACAGGAGATATGGCTACACCTTC.

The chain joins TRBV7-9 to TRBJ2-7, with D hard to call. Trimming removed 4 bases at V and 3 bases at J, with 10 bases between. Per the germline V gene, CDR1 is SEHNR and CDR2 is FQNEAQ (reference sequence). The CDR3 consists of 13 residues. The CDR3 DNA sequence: TGTGCCAGCAGCTCGCCGCCCAGCTACGAGCAGTACTTC. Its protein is CASSSPPSYEQYF. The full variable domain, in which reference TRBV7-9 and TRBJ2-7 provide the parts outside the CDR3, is DTGVSQNPRHKITKRGQNVTFRCDPISEHNRLYWYRQTLGQGPEFLTYFQNEAQLEKSRLLSDRFSAERPKGSFSTLEIQRTEQGDSAMYLCASSSPPSYEQYFGPGTRLTVT.

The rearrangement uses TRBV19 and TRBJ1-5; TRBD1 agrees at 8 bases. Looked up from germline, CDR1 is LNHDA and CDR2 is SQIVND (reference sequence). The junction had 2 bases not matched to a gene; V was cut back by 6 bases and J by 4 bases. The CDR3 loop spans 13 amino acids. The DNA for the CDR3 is TGTGCCAGTAGGGACAGGGTAAATCAGCCCCAGCATTTT. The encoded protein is CASRDRVNQPQHF.

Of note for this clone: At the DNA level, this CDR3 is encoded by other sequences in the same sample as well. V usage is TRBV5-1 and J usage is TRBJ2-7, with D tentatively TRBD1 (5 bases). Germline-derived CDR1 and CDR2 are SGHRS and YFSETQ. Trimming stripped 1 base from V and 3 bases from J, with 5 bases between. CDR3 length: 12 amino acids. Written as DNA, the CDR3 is TGCGCCAGCAGCTTGCAGGGCTACGAGCAGTACTTC. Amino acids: CASSLQGYEQYF.

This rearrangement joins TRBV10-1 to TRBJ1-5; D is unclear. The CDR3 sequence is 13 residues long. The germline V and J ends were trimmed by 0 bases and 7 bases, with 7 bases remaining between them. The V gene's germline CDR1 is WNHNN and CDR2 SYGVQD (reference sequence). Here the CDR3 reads CASSESFGQPQHF. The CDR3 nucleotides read TGCGCCAGCAGTGAGTCCTTCGGGCAGCCCCAGCATTTT.

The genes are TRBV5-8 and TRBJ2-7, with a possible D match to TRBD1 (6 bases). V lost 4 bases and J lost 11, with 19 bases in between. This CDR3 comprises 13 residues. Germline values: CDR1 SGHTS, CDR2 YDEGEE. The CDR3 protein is CASSLTGQLVEYF. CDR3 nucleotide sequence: TGTGCCAGCAGCCTGACCGGACAGTTAGTGGAGTACTTC.

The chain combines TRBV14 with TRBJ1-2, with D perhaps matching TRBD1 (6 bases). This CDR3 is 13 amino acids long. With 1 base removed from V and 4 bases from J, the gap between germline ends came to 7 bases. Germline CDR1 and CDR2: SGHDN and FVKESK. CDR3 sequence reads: CASSQGTVYGYTF. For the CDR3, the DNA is TGTGCCAGCAGCCAAGGGACAGTCTATGGCTACACCTTC. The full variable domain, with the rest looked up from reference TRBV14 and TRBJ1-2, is EAGVTQFPSHSVIEKGQTVTLRCDPISGHDNLYWYRRVMGKEIKFLLHFVKESKQDESGMPNNRFLAERTGGTYSTLKVQPAELEDSGVYFCASSQGTVYGYTFGSGTRLTVV.

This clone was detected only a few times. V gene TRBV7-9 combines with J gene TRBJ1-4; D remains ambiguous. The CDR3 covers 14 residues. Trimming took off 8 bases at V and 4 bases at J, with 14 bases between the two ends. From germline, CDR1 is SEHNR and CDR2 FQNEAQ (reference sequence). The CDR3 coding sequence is TGTGCCAGCTCCCCGGCAATCTTTAATGAAAAACTGTTTTTT. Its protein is CASSPAIFNEKLFF.